The rows below give T cell receptor beta chains drawn from one sample of a study of blood T cell repertoires in COVID-19. Assay: immunoSEQ multiplex PCR; the TCRdb copy retains only in-frame clones and omits some. The table records 75,000 to 100,000 clones, about 90% of them present only once. The sequenced material came from peripheral blood. These receptors were collected from a human donor with acute or convalescent COVID-19. The donor label of this sample is uncertain. CDR3s include the opening cysteine and the closing phenylalanine or tryptophan. Each record gives: J gene, clone size, D gene, V gene, CDR3 protein, CDR3 DNA. A D gene is named only where the DNA matches it firmly. Rows may omit the clone size; those that give it use once, few, many or a size class.

TRBJ1-2 - TRBD1 TRBV28 CASRRPGGSYGYTF TGTGCCAGCAGACGCCCAGGGGGGAGCTATGGCTACACCTTC
TRBJ2-7 - TRBD2 TRBV6-5 CASGSLAGSSYEQYF TGTGCCAGCGGGTCTCTAGCGGGGAGCTCCTACGAGCAGTACTTC
TRBJ1-3 - - TRBV5-4 CASSLGDSGNTIYF TGTGCCAGCAGCTTAGGGGATTCTGGAAACACCATATATTTT
TRBJ2-3 once TRBD2 TRBV3-1/TRBV3-2 CASSLRTGTSGADTQYF TGTGCCAGCAGCCTGAGAACCGGGACTAGCGGGGCAGATACGCAGTATTTT
TRBJ1-4 - - TRBV9 CASSVDRVGPKLFF TGTGCCAGCAGCGTAGACAGGGTGGGTCCTAAACTGTTTTTT
TRBJ2-5 - - TRBV5-1 CASSSGGEETQYF TGCGCCAGCAGCTCTGGCGGCGAAGAGACCCAGTACTTC
TRBJ2-7 - TRBD1 TRBV6-1 CASSETGQGYEQYF TGTGCCAGCAGTGAAACGGGACAGGGATACGAGCAGTACTTC
TRBJ1-2 - TRBD1 TRBV30 CARQGAIIGHYGYTF TGTGCCCGGCAGGGGGCGATTATTGGTCACTATGGCTACACCTTC
TRBJ2-1 - - TRBV5-6 CASSLDRFYNEQFF TGTGCCAGCAGCCTCGACAGATTTTACAATGAGCAGTTCTTC
TRBJ1-4 - - TRBV6-2/TRBV6-3 CASSSARNAGEKLFF TGTGCCAGCAGTTCCGCACGTAATGCGGGTGAAAAACTGTTTTTT
TRBJ1-2 - - TRBV29-1 CSVEDSGNYGYTF TGCAGCGTTGAAGATTCCGGGAACTATGGCTACACCTTC
TRBJ1-6 once - TRBV28 CASSLPSAGSYNSPLHF TGTGCCAGCAGCCTCCCTTCCGCAGGCTCCTATAATTCACCCCTCCACTTT
TRBJ1-1 - - TRBV3-1/TRBV3-2 CASMPGPGATEAFF TGTGCCAGCATGCCCGGACCTGGGGCTACTGAAGCTTTCTTT
TRBJ1-5 - TRBD1 TRBV6-5 CATQGAYQPQHF TGTGCCACCCAGGGGGCCTATCAGCCCCAGCATTTT
TRBJ2-7 - - TRBV18 CASSPRDNSYEQYF TGTGCCAGCTCACCACGGGACAACTCCTACGAGCAGTACTTC
TRBJ1-4 - - TRBV5-1 CASSLHGPNEKLFF TGCGCCAGCAGCTTGCATGGGCCGAATGAAAAACTGTTTTTT
TRBJ2-7 - - TRBV7-9 CASSMTGLSPEQYF TGTGCCAGCAGCATGACGGGACTTTCTCCCGAGCAGTACTTC
TRBJ2-7 - TRBD1 TRBV30 CAWSVTPTGREQYF TGTGCCTGGAGTGTGACCCCGACAGGGCGCGAGCAGTACTTC
TRBJ2-7 - - TRBV3-1/TRBV3-2 CASSHLGLSPGEQYF TGTGCCAGCAGCCACCTGGGACTTTCCCCGGGGGAGCAGTACTTC
TRBJ1-4 - - TRBV6-5 CASRPAGRGEKLFF TGTGCCAGCAGGCCGGCTGGGAGGGGTGAAAAACTGTTTTTT
TRBJ2-1 few - TRBV19 CASSTPRGTYNEQFF TGTGCCAGTAGCACTCCAAGGGGGACCTACAATGAGCAGTTCTTC
TRBJ2-1 - - TRBV28 CASSVRGHEQFF TGTGCCAGCAGTGTCAGGGGCCATGAGCAGTTCTTC
TRBJ2-7 few - TRBV10-1 CASSGAVPYEQYF TGCGCCAGCAGTGGGGCAGTACCCTACGAGCAGTACTTC
TRBJ1-6 - TRBD1 TRBV5-1 CASTRQGNSPLHF TGCGCCAGCACCAGACAGGGTAATTCACCCCTCCACTTT
TRBJ1-2 - TRBD1 TRBV18 CASSTSWDRYGYTF TGTGCCAGCTCAACCTCCTGGGACAGATATGGCTACACCTTC
TRBJ2-1 - - TRBV19 CASNLAPYNEQFF TGTGCCAGTAATCTAGCCCCCTACAATGAGCAGTTCTTC
TRBJ2-1 once TRBD1 TRBV5-1 CASSPGQVSLHEQFF TGCGCCAGCAGCCCCGGACAGGTATCCTTGCATGAGCAGTTCTTC
TRBJ2-5 - TRBD1 TRBV6-2/TRBV6-3 CASSKSTGGGETQYF TGTGCCAGCAGTAAATCGACAGGGGGTGGGGAGACCCAGTACTTC
TRBJ2-7 - TRBD1 TRBV7-7 CASSLTGTEGSYEQYF TGTGCCAGCAGCTTAACCGGGACAGAGGGGTCCTACGAGCAGTACTTC
TRBJ2-7 - TRBD2 TRBV3-1/TRBV3-2 CASSQGTSGGEQYF TGTGCCAGCAGCCAGGGGACTAGCGGGGGGGAGCAGTACTTC
TRBJ1-4 - TRBD1 TRBV7-8 CASSPPGQSTNEKLFF TGTGCCAGCAGCCCTCCGGGACAGTCAACTAATGAAAAACTGTTTTTT
TRBJ2-5 - - TRBV27 CASSPYRSQETQYF TGTGCCAGCAGTCCTTACAGGTCCCAAGAGACCCAGTACTTC
TRBJ2-1 - TRBD2 TRBV10-3 CAIRVSGGAYNEQFF TGTGCCATCAGGGTATCCGGGGGGGCCTACAATGAGCAGTTCTTC
TRBJ1-6 - - TRBV27 CASSAKTGVNSPLHF TGTGCCAGCAGTGCTAAGACAGGTGTTAATTCACCCCTCCACTTT
TRBJ1-6 - - TRBV28 CASTPPGERSPLHF TGTGCCAGCACCCCCCCCGGGGAGCGGTCACCCCTCCACTTT
TRBJ1-5 few - TRBV28 CASSLGTGGYNQPQHF TGTGCCAGCAGTTTGGGGACTGGCGGATACAATCAGCCCCAGCATTTT
TRBJ2-7 - - TRBV3-1/TRBV3-2 CASSPNPGGPEQYF TGTGCCAGCAGCCCCAACCCCGGAGGGCCCGAGCAGTACTTC
TRBJ2-2 - - TRBV7-3 CASSADRNTGELFF TGTGCCAGCAGCGCGGACAGAAACACCGGGGAGCTGTTTTTT
TRBJ2-3 once TRBD1 TRBV5-1 CASSPTGGKGEDTQYF TGCGCCAGCAGCCCGACAGGGGGTAAAGGCGAGGATACGCAGTATTTT
TRBJ2-7 once - TRBV14 CASSQDRQVRPEQYF TGTGCCAGCAGCCAAGATCGACAAGTTCGACCCGAGCAGTACTTC
TRBJ2-3 - - TRBV27 CASSRLDTQYF TGTGCCAGCAGCCGGTTGGATACGCAGTATTTT
TRBJ1-2 - - TRBV6-4 CASSAQVFNYGYTF TGTGCCAGCAGTGCACAGGTCTTTAACTATGGCTACACCTTC
TRBJ2-2 - TRBD1 TRBV5-4 CASSTVQGVTGELFF TGTGCCAGCAGTACCGTCCAGGGGGTCACCGGGGAGCTGTTTTTT
TRBJ1-2 - - TRBV6-5 CASTWGQHGGYTF TGTGCCAGCACCTGGGGGCAGCACGGTGGCTACACCTTC
TRBJ2-2 once TRBD1 TRBV29-1 CSVARGLDTGELFF TGCAGCGTGGCCAGGGGGCTGGACACCGGGGAGCTGTTTTTT
TRBJ1-1 once - TRBV2 CASSARARGVGTEAFF TGTGCCAGCAGTGCTCGGGCCAGGGGAGTAGGCACTGAAGCTTTCTTT
TRBJ2-7 - - TRBV5-1 CASSLTSSGTRGLDEQYF TGCGCCAGCAGCTTGACCTCCTCGGGGACACGCGGCCTAGACGAGCAGTACTTC
TRBJ2-3 - TRBD2 TRBV29-1 CSVEPGGLYFADTQYF TGCAGCGTTGAACCGGGGGGGCTTTATTTCGCAGATACGCAGTATTTT
TRBJ2-2 once TRBD1 TRBV19 CASRMAHQGVNTGELFF TGTGCCAGTAGGATGGCCCATCAGGGGGTGAACACCGGGGAGCTGTTTTTT
TRBJ1-6 - - TRBV20-1 CSASLAGRPLHF TGCAGTGCTAGTCTGGCAGGGCGACCCCTCCACTTT
TRBJ1-2 - TRBD1 TRBV7-9 CASSRPGTGQGYTF TGTGCCAGCAGCCGACCCGGGACAGGACAGGGCTACACCTTC
TRBJ2-1 - TRBD2 TRBV2 CASSTGLGGTSGNEQFF TGTGCCAGCAGTACGGGACTAGGAGGAACCTCCGGCAATGAGCAGTTCTTC
TRBJ2-7 - - TRBV7-8 CASSLATGSYEQYF TGTGCCAGCAGCTTAGCAACAGGGTCTTATGAGCAGTACTTC